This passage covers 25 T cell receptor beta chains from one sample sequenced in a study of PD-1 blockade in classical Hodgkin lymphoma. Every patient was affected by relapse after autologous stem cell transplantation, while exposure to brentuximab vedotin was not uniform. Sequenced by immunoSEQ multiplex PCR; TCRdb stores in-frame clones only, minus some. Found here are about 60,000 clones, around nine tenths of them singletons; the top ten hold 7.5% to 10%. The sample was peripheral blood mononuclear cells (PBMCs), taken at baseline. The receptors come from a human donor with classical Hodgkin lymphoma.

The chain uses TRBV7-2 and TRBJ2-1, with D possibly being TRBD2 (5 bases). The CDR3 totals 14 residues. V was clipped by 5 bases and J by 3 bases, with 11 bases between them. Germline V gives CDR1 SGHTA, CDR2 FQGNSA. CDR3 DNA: TGTGCCAGCAGCACGGACTCCCGCTACAATGAGCAGTTCTTC. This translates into CASSTDSRYNEQFF.

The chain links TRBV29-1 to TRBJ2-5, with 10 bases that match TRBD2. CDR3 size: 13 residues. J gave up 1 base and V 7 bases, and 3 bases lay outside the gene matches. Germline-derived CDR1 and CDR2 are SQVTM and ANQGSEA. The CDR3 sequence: CSGTSGAQETQYF. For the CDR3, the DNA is TGCAGCGGGACTAGCGGAGCCCAAGAGACCCAGTACTTC.

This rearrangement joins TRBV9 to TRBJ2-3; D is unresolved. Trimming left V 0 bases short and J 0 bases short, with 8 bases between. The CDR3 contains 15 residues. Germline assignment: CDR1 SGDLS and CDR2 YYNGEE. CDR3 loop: CASSVAGRSTDTQYF. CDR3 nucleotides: TGTGCCAGCAGCGTAGCTGGTCGGAGCACAGATACGCAGTATTTT. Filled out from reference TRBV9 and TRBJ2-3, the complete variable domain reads DSGVTQTPKHLITATGQRVTLRCSPRSGDLSVYWYQQSLDQGLQFLIQYYNGEERAKGNILERFSAQQFPDLHSELNLSSLELGDSALYFCASSVAGRSTDTQYFGPGTRLTVL.

CDR3 coding DNA: TGTGCCAGTAGTTGGACAGACCATAGCAATCAGCCCCAGCATTTT. As protein: CASSWTDHSNQPQHF. The chain joins TRBV19 to TRBJ1-5; perhaps TRBD1 as D (6 bases). The V gene's germline CDR1 is LNHDA and CDR2 SQIVND (reference sequence). The CDR3 is 15 residues long. V shed 5 bases and J shed 0 bases, with 11 bases lying between them.

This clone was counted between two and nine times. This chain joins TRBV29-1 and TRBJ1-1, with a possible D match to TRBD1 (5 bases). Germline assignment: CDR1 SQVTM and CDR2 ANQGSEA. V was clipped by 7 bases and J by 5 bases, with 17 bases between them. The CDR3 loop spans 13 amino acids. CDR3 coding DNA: TGCAGCGCAAAGGGAGGGGCGGTGACTGAAGCTTTCTTT. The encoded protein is CSAKGGAVTEAFF. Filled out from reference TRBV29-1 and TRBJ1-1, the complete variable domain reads SAVISQKPSRDICQRGTSLTIQCQVDSQVTMMFWYRQQPGQSLTLIATANQGSEATYESGFVIDKFPISRPNLTFSTLTVSNMSPEDSSIYLCSAKGGAVTEAFFGQGTRLTVV.

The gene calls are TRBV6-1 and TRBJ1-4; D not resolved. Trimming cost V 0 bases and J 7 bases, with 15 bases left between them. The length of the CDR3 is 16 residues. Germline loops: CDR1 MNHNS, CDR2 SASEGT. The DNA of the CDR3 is TGTGCCAGCAGTGAAGCGCTAAAAGGTCCGGGTGAAAAACTGTTTTTT. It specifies CASSEALKGPGEKLFF.

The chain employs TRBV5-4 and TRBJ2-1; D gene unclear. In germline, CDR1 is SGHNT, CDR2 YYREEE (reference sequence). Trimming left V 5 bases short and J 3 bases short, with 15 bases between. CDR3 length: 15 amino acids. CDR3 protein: CASSSPAGVYNEQFF. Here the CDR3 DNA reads TGTGCCAGCAGTTCCCCCGCTGGGGTCTACAATGAGCAGTTCTTC.

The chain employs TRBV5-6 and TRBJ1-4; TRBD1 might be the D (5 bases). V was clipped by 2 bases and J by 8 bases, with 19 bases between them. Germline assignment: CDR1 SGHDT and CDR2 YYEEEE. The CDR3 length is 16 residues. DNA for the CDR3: TGTGCCAGCAGCTTAATAATGGACATGGGAGGCGAAAAACTGTTTTTT. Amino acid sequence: CASSLIMDMGGEKLFF.

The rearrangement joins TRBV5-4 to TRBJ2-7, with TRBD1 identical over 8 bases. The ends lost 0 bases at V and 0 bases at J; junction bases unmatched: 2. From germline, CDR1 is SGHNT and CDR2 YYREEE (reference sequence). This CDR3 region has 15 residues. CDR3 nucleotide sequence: TGTGCCAGCAGCTTGGGGACAGGGAGCTCCTACGAGCAGTACTTC. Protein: CASSLGTGSSYEQYF.

The CDR3 coding sequence is TGTGCCAGTAGTCCACCCGGGACAGGGTACAATCAGCCCCAGCATTTT. This encodes CASSPPGTGYNQPQHF. The V call is TRBV19, the J call TRBJ1-5; 9 bases fit TRBD1. The J segment lost 3 bases and the V segment lost 5 bases, leaving 8 bases of the junction unmatched. The V gene's germline CDR1 is LNHDA and CDR2 SQIVND (reference sequence). The CDR3 loop spans 16 amino acids.

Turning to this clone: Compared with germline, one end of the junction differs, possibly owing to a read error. The CDR3 DNA reads as TGTGCCAGCAGTGGGACTAGCGGGGGGAACTACGAGCAGTACTTC. Its translation: CASSGTSGGNYEQYF. The V call is TRBV10-3, the J call TRBJ2-7; 15 bases fit TRBD2. Germline loops: CDR1 ENHRY, CDR2 SYGVKD. This CDR3 contains 15 residues.

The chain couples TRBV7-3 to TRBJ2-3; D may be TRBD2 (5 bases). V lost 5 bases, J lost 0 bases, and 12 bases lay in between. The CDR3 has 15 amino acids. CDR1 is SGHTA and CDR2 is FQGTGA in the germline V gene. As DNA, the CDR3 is TGTGCCAGCAGCCTCGGGGTTTTCAGCACAGATACGCAGTATTTT. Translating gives CASSLGVFSTDTQYF.

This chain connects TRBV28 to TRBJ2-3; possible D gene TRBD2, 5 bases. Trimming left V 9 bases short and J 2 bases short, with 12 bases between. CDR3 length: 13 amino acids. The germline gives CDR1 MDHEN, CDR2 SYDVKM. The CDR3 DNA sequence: TGTGCCAGTGGGAGTGGGGACACAGATACGCAGTATTTT. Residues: CASGSGDTDTQYF.

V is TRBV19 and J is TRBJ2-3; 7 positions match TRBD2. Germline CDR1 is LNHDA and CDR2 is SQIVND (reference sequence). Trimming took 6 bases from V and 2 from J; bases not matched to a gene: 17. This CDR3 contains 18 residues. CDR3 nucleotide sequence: TGTGCCAGTAGAGCGGGGAAAGTTCTCAACGACTACACAGATACGCAGTATTTT. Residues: CASRAGKVLNDYTDTQYF.

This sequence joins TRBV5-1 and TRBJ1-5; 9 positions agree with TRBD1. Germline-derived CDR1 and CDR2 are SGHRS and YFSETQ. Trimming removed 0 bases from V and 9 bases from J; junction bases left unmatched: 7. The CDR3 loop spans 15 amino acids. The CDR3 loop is CASSLGGTGSWPQHF. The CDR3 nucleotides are TGCGCCAGCAGCTTGGGCGGGACAGGGTCTTGGCCCCAGCATTTT.

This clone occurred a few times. The chain's CDR3 is CASSLGGLGSYDNSPLHF. DNA of the CDR3: TGTGCCAGCAGCTTAGGGGGGTTGGGGTCATACGATAATTCACCCCTCCACTTT. The chain links TRBV7-2 to TRBJ1-6, with D perhaps TRBD1 (5 bases). Trimming stripped 1 base from V and 5 bases from J, with 18 bases between. CDR1 and CDR2 (germline): SGHTA, FQGNSA. CDR3 size: 18 residues.

CDR3 sequence: CASSLNITYQETQYF. The CDR3 region has the DNA TGTGCCAGCAGCTTAAATATCACGTACCAAGAGACCCAGTACTTC. The gene calls are TRBV7-7 and TRBJ2-5; D ambiguous. V shed 2 bases and J shed 0 bases, with 10 bases lying between them. The CDR3 sequence is 15 residues long. CDR1 is SSHAT and CDR2 is FNYEAQ in the germline V gene (reference sequence).

The CDR3 nucleotides read TGTGCCAGCAGGACGGCAGGGGGCCCCTACGAGCAGTACTTC. Protein: CASRTAGGPYEQYF. The chain recombines TRBV28 with TRBJ2-7, with 8 positions matching TRBD1. The V gene's germline CDR1 is MDHEN and CDR2 SYDVKM. V lost 6 bases, J lost 2 bases, and 6 bases stayed unmatched. This CDR3 region has 14 residues.

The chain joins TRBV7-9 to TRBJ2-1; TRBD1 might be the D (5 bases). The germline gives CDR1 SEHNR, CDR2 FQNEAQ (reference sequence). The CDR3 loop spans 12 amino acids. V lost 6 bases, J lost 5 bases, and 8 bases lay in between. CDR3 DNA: TGTGCCAGCAGTACAGGTCACAATGAGCAGTTCTTC. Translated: CASSTGHNEQFF.

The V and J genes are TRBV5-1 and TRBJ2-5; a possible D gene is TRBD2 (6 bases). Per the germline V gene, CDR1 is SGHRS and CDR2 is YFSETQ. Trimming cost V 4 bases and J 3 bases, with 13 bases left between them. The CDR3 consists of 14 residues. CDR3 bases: TGCGCCAGCAGCAAGTTAGCGGAGAAAGAGACCCAGTACTTC. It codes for CASSKLAEKETQYF.

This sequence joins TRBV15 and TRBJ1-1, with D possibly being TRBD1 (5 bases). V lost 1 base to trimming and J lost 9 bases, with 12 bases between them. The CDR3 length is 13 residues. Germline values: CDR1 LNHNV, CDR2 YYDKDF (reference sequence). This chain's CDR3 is CATSRGSDSQAFF. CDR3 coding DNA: TGTGCCACCAGCAGAGGCTCCGACAGTCAAGCTTTCTTT.

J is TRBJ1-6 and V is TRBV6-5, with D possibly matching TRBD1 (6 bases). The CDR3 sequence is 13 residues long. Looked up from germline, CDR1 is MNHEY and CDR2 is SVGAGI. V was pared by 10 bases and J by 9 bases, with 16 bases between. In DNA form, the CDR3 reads TGTGCCACCACCGGGACACTGACTTCACCCCTCCACTTT. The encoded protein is CATTGTLTSPLHF.

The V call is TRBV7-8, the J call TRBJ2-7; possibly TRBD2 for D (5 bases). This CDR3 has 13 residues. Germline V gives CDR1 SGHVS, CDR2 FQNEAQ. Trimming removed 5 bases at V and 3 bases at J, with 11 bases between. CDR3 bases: TGTGCCAGCAGCCTCGGGGAGATCTACGAGCAGTACTTC. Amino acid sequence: CASSLGEIYEQYF.

As DNA, the CDR3 is TGTGCCAGCAGCAGCTACCAGAACACTGAAGCTTTCTTT. Protein product: CASSSYQNTEAFF. V and J are TRBV28 and TRBJ1-1; D is uncertain. V shed 6 bases and J shed 1 base, with 9 bases lying between them. This CDR3 has 13 amino acids. CDR1 is MDHEN, CDR2 SYDVKM, per germline. Supplemented by reference TRBV28 and TRBJ1-1, the full variable domain reads DVKVTQSSRYLVKRTGEKVFLECVQDMDHENMFWYRQDPGLGLRLIYFSYDVKMKEKGDIPEGYSVSREKKERFSLILESASTNQTSMYLCASSSYQNTEAFFGQGTRLTVV.

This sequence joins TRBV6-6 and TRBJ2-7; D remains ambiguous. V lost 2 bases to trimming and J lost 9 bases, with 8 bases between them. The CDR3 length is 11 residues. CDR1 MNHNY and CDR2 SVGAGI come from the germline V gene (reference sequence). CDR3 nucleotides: TGTGCCAGCAGTTACGGCCCGTCGCAGTACTTC. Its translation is CASSYGPSQYF.